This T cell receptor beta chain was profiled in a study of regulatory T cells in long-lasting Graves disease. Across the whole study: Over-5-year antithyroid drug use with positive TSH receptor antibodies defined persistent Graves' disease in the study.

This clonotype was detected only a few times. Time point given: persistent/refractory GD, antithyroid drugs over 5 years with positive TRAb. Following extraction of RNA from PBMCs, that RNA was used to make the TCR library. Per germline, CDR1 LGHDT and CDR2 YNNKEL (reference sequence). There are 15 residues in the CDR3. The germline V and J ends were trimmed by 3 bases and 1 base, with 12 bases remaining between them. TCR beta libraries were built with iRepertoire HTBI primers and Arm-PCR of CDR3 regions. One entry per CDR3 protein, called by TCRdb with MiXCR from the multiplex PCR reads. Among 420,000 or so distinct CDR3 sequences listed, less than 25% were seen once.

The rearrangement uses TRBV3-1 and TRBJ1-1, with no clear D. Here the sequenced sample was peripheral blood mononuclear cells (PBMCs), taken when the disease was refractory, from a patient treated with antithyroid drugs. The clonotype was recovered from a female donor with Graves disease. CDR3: CASSHPAGKNTEAFF. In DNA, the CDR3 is TGTGCCAGCAGCCATCCCGCGGGTAAGAACACTGAAGCTTTCTTT.